In this sample, the clone carrying this TCR beta chain turned up many times. These data belong to a study of human T cells and chemical hapten exposure. Looking at the study overall: Mostly female patients had alopecia areata, totalis or universalis.

The germline V gene encodes CDR1 SQVTM and CDR2 ANQGSEA. CDR3 length: 14 amino acids. The ends were cut back, 4 bases at V and 3 bases at J, with 15 bases in the middle. MiXCR, applied by TCRdb to the RACE reads, yields one record per CDR3 protein. The table lists some 350,000 distinct CDR3 sequences, just under 6.5% of them singletons, with around 5.6% in the top ten. The time point is: patch test 2, 6 weeks after DPC sensitization. Treatment denoted: therapeutic diphenylcyclopropenone sensitization with weekly scalp DPC. Only after blood had been drawn was each patch test applied. Total RNA extraction was carried out from unfractionated whole blood.

The source was whole blood, collected in connection with sensitization to the hapten diphenylcyclopropenone (DPC). This TCR was sampled from a young woman with alopecia areata. Some clones in this sample may be carry-over from other donors' samples. The J gene is TRBJ1-1, the V gene TRBV29-1; possibly TRBD1 for D (6 bases). CDR3 sequence reads: CSVGRVTGYTEAFF. As DNA, the CDR3 is TGCAGCGTTGGGAGAGTTACAGGGTACACTGAAGCTTTCTTT.